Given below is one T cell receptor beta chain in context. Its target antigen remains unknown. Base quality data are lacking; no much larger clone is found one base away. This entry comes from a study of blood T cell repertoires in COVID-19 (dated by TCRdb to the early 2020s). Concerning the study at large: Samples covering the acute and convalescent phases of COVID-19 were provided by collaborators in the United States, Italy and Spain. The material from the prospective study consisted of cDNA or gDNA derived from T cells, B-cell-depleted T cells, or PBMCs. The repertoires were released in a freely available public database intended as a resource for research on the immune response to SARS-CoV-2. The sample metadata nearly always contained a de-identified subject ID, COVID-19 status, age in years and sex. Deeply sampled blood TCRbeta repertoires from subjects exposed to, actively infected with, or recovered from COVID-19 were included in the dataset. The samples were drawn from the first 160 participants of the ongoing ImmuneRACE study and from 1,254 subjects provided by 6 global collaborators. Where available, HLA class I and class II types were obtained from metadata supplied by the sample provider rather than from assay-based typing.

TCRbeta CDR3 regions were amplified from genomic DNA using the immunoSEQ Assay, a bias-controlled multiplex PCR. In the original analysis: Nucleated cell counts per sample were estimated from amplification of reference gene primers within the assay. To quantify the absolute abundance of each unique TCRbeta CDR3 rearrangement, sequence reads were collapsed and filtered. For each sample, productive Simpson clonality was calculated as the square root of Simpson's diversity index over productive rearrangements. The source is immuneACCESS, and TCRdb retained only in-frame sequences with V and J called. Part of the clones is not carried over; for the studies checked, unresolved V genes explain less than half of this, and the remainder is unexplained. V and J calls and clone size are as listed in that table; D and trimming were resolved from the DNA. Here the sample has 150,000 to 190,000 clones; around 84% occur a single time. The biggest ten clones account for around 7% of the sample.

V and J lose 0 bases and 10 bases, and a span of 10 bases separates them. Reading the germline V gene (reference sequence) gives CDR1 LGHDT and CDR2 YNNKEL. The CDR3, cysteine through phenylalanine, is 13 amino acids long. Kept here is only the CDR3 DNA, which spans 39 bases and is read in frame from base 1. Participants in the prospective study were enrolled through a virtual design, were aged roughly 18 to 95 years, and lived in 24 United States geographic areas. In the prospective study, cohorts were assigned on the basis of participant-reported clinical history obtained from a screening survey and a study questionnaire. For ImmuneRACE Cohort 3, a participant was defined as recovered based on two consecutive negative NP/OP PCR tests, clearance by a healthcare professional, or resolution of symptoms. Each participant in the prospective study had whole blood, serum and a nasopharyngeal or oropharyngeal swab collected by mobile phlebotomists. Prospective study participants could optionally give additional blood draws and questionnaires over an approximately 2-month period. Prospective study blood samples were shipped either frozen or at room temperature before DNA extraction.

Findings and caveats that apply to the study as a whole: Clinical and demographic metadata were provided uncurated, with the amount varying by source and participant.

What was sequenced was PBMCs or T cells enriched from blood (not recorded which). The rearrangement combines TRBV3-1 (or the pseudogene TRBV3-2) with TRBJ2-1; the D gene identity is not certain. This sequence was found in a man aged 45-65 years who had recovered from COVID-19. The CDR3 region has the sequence CASSQDPPTEQFF. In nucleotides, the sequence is TGTGCCAGCAGCCAAGATCCCCCGACAGAGCAGTTCTTC.